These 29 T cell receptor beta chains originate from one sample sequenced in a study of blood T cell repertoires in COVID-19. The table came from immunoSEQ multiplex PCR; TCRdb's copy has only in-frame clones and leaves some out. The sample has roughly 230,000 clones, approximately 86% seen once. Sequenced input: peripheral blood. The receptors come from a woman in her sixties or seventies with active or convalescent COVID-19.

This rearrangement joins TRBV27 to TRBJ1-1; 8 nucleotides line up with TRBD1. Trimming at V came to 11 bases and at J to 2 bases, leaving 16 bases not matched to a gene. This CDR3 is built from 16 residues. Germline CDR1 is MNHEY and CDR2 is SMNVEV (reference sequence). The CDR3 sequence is CASRGGTGLANTEAFF. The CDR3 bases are TGTGCCTCGAGAGGCGGGACAGGACTTGCAAACACTGAAGCTTTCTTT.

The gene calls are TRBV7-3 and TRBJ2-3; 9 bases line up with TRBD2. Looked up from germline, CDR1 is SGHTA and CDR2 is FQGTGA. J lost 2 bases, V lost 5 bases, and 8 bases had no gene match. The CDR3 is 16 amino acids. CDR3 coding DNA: TGTGCCAGCAGCCATAATCCTAGCGGGACCACAGATACGCAGTATTTT. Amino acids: CASSHNPSGTTDTQYF.

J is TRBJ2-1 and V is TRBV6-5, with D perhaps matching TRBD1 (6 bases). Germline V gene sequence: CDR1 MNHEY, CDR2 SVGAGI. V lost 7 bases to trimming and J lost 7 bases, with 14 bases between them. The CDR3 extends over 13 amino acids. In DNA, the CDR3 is TGTGCCAGCATAGGAACAGGGCTAAATGAGCAGTTCTTC. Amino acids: CASIGTGLNEQFF.

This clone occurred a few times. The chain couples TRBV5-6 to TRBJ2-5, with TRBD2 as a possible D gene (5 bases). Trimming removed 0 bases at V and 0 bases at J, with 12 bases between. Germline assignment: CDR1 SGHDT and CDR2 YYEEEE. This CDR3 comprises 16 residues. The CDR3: CASSLVGATYQETQYF. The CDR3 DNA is TGTGCCAGCAGCTTGGTGGGAGCAACCTACCAAGAGACCCAGTACTTC.

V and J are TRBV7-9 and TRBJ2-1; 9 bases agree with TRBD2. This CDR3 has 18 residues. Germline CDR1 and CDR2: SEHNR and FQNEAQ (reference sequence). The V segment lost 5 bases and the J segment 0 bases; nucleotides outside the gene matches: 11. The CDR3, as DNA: TGTGCCAGCAGCCCCCGCCCGACTAGCGGATACTCCTACAATGAGCAGTTCTTC. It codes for CASSPRPTSGYSYNEQFF. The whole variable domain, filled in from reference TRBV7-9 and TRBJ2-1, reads DTGVSQNPRHKITKRGQNVTFRCDPISEHNRLYWYRQTLGQGPEFLTYFQNEAQLEKSRLLSDRFSAERPKGSFSTLEIQRTEQGDSAMYLCASSPRPTSGYSYNEQFFGPGTRLTVL.

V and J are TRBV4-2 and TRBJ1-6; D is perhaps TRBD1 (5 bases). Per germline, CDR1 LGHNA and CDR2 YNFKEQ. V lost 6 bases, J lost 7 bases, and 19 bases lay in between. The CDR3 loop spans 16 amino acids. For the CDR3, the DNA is TGTGCCAGCAGTCCAGAAACGCCCCGGGGGAATTCACCCCTCCACTTT. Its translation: CASSPETPRGNSPLHF.

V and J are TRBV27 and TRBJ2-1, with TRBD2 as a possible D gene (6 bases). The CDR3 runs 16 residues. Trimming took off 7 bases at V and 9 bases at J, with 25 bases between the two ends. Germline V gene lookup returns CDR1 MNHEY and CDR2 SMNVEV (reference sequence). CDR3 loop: CASTLSVGGPFSEQFF. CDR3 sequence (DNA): TGTGCCAGCACCCTATCCGTGGGGGGACCTTTTAGTGAGCAGTTCTTC.

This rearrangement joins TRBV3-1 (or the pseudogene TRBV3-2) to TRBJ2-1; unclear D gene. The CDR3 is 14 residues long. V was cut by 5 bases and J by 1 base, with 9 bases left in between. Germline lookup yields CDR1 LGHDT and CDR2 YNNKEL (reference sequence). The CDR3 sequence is CASSTFGSYNEQFF. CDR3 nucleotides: TGTGCCAGCAGCACTTTCGGGTCCTACAATGAGCAGTTCTTC.

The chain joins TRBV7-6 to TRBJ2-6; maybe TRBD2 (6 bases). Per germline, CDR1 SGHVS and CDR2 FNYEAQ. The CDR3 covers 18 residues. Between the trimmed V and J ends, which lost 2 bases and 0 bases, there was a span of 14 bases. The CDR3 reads CASSLSGGVASGANVLTF. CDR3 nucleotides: TGTGCCAGCAGCTTATCCGGAGGGGTCGCCTCTGGGGCCAACGTCCTGACTTTC.

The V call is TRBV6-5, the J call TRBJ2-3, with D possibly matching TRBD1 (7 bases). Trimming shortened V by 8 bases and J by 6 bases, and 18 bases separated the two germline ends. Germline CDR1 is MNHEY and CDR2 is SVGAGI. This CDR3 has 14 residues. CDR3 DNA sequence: TGTGCCAGCGACTCGGAACAGGGGAGGGATACGCAGTATTTT. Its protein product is CASDSEQGRDTQYF.

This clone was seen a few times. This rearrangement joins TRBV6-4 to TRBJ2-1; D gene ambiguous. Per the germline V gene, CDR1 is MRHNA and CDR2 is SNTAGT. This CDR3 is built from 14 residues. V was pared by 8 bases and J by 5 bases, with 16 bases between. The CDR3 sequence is CASPRRLSDNEQFF. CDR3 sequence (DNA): TGTGCCAGCCCTCGAAGACTTTCCGACAATGAGCAGTTCTTC.

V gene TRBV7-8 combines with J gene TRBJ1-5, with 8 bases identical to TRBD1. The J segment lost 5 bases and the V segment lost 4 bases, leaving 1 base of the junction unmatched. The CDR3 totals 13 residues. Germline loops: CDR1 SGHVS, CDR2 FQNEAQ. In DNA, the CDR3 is TGTGCCAGCAGCTCGACAGGGGATCAGCCCCAGCATTTT. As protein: CASSSTGDQPQHF.

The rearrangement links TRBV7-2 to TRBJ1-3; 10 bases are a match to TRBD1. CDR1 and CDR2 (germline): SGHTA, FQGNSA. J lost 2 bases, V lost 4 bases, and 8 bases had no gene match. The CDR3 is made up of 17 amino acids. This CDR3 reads CASSSGQGITTGNTIYF. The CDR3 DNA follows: TGTGCCAGCAGCTCGGGACAGGGGATTACTACTGGAAACACCATATATTTT.

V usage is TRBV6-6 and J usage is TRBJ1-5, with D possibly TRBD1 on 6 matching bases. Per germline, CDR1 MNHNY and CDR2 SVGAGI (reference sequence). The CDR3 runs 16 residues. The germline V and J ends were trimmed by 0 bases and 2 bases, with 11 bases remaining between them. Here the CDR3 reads CASSYSGGAGNQPQHF. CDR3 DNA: TGTGCCAGCAGTTACTCTGGGGGGGCCGGCAATCAGCCCCAGCATTTT.

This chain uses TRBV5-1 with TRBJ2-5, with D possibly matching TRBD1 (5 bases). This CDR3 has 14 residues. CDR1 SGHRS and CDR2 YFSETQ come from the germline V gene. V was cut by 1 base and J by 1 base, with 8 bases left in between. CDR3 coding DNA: TGCGCCAGCAGCTTGATGACAGCCCAAGAGACCCAGTACTTC. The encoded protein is CASSLMTAQETQYF. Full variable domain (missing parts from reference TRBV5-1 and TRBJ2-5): KAGVTQTPRYLIKTRGQQVTLSCSPISGHRSVSWYQQTPGQGLQFLFEYFSETQRNKGNFPGRFSGRQFSNSRSEMNVSTLELGDSALYLCASSLMTAQETQYFGPGTRLLVL.

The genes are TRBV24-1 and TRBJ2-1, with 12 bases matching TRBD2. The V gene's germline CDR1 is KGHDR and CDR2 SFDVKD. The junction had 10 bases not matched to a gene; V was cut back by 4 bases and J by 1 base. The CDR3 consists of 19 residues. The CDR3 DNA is TGTGCCACCAGTGACCCAGGACTAGCGGGGAACTCATCCTACAATGAGCAGTTCTTC. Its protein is CATSDPGLAGNSSYNEQFF.

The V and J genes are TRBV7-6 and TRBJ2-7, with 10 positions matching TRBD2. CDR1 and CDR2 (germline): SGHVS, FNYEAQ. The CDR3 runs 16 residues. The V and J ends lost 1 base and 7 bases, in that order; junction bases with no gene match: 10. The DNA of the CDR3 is TGTGCCAGCAGCTTAGTTAGGCAGCGGGAGGGCGGTGAGCAGTACTTC. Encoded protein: CASSLVRQREGGEQYF.

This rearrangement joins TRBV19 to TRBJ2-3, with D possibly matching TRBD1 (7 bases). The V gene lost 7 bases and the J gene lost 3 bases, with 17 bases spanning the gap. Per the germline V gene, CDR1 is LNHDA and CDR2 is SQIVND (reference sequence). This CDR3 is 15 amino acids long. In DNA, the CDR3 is TGTGCCAGTACCACCAGGGGGGAATGGACAGATACGCAGTATTTT. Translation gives CASTTRGEWTDTQYF.

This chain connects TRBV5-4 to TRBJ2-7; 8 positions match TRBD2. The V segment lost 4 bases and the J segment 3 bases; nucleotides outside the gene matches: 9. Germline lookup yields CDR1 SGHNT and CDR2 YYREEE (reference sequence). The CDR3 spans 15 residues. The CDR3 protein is CASSPQTSASYEQYF. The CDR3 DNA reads TGTGCCAGCAGCCCCCAGACTAGCGCTAGCTACGAGCAGTACTTC.

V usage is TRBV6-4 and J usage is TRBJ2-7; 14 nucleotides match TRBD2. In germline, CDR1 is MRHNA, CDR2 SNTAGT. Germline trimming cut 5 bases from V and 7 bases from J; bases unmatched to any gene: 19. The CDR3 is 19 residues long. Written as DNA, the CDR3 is TGTGCCAGCAGTCACGGGACATCACGACTAGCGGGGGGGCCGGGAGAGCAGTACGTC. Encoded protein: CASSHGTSRLAGGPGEQYV.

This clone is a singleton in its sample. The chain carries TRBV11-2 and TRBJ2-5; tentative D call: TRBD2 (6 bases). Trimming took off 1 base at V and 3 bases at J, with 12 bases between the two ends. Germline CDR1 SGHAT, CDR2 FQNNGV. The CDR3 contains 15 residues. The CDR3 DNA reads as TGTGCCAGCAGCTTAGGTCGGTCGGGGGAAGAGACCCAGTACTTC. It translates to CASSLGRSGEETQYF.

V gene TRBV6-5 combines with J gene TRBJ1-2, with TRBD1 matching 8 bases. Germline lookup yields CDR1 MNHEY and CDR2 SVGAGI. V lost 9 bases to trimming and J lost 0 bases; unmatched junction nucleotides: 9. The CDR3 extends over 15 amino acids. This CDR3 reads CASQTGAISNYGYTF. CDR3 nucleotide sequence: TGTGCCAGTCAGACAGGGGCTATTTCTAACTATGGCTACACCTTC.

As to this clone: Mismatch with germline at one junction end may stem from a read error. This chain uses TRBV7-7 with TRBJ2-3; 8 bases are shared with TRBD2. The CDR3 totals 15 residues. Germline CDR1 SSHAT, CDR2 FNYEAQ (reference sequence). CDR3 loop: CASSSLAVFTDTQYF. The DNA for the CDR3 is TGTGCTAGCAGCTCACTAGCGGTCTTCACAGATACGCAGTATTTT. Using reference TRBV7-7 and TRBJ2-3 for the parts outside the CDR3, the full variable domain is GAGVSQSPRYKVTKRGQDVTLRCDPISSHATLYWYQQALGQGPEFLTYFNYEAQPDKSGLPSDRFSAERPEGSISTLTIQRTEQRDSAMYRCASSSLAVFTDTQYFGPGTRLTVL.

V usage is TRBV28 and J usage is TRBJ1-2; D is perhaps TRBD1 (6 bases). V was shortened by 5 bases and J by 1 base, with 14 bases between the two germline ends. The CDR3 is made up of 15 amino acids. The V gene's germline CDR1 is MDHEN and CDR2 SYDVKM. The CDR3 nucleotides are TGTGCCAGCAGTCCTCCCGGGACAAATAACTATGGCTACACCTTC. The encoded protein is CASSPPGTNNYGYTF.

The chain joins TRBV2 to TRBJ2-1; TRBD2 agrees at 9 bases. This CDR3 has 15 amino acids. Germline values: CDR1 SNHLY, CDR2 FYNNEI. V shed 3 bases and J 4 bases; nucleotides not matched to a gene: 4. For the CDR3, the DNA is TGTGCCAGCAGTGATCGGCTAGCGGGGTACAATGAGCAGTTCTTC. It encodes CASSDRLAGYNEQFF.

CDR3 in DNA: TGCGCCAGCAGCTTGGGAGGGGACAGGGGCACCGGGGAGCTGTTTTTT. It codes for CASSLGGDRGTGELFF. The chain has TRBV5-1 and TRBJ2-2; TRBD1 matches at 10 bases. Germline V gene lookup returns CDR1 SGHRS and CDR2 YFSETQ. V lost 0 bases, J lost 4 bases, and 3 bases stayed unmatched. The CDR3 is 16 amino acids.

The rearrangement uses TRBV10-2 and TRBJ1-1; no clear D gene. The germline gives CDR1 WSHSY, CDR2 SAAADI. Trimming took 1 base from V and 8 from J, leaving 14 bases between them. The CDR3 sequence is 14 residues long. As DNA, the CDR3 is TGCGCCAGCAGTGAGTATTCCTCATCGGGGGAAGCTTTCTTT. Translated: CASSEYSSSGEAFF.

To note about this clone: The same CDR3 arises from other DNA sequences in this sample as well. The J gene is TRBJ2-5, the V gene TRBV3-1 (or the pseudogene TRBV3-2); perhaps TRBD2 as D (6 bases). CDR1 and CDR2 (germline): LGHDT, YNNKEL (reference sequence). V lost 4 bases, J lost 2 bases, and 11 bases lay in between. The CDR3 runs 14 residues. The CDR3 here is CASSPLAVQETQYF. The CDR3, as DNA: TGTGCCAGCAGCCCACTAGCAGTTCAAGAGACCCAGTACTTC.

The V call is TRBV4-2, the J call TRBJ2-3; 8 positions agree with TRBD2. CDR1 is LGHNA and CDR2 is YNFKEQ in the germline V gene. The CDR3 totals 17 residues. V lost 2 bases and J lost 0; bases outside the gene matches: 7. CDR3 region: CASSQTRQRGSTDTQYF. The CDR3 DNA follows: TGTGCCAGCAGCCAAACCCGACAGCGGGGGAGCACAGATACGCAGTATTTT.